These 9 T cell receptor beta chains were all obtained from the same sample, sequenced in a study of cytomegalovirus exposure and HLA in healthy donors. In the PCR, 60 Vbeta and 13 Jbeta primers were used. Sequencing used immunoSEQ multiplex PCR; TCRdb keeps in-frame clones, though not all of them. Seen here are some 140,000 clones, approximately 73% observed once, and the top ten hold about 1.2%. Sequencing used PBMCs. Receptor source: a woman between 40 and 55 years old in good health and CMV-seronegative.

The V and J genes are TRBV5-6 and TRBJ1-4, with D hard to call. Trimming pared 1 base from V and 2 bases from J, leaving 3 bases between. The CDR3 has 13 residues. Germline CDR1 is SGHDT and CDR2 is YYEEEE. CDR3 region: CASSLPTNEKLFF. CDR3 sequence (DNA): TGTGCCAGCAGCTTGCCGACTAATGAAAAACTGTTTTTT.

This clone has only a few counts. CDR3 protein: CASSFDRGYNEQFF. CDR3 DNA: TGTGCCAGCAGCTTCGACAGGGGGTACAATGAGCAGTTCTTC. This chain joins TRBV7-3 and TRBJ2-1; 9 bases are shared with TRBD1. The CDR3 is made up of 14 amino acids. CDR1 and CDR2 from the germline V gene are SGHTA and FQGTGA. The V and J ends lost 3 bases and 4 bases, in that order; junction bases with no gene match: 1.

The chain has TRBV5-4 and TRBJ2-3, with 9 bases that match TRBD2. Germline-derived CDR1 and CDR2 are SGHNT and YYREEE (reference sequence). V shed 1 base, J shed 5 bases, and the junction held 2 bases outside the gene matches. CDR3 length: 14 residues. CDR3 sequence: CASSLKAGGDTQYF. The CDR3 region has the DNA TGTGCCAGCAGCTTGAAAGCGGGGGGAGATACGCAGTATTTT.

The chain employs TRBV7-2 and TRBJ1-6, with D perhaps TRBD1 (6 bases). CDR1 is SGHTA, CDR2 FQGNSA, per germline. This CDR3 region has 15 residues. V lost 5 bases, J lost 14 bases, and 22 bases lay in between. The DNA for the CDR3 is TGTGCCAGCAGCGGAAGCGGGGGGGCCCGTGGGGCCCTCCACTTT. Its translation is CASSGSGGARGALHF.

The chain carries TRBV2 and TRBJ1-5; 10 positions match TRBD1. Looked up from germline, CDR1 is SNHLY and CDR2 is FYNNEI. The J segment lost 7 bases and the V segment lost 6 bases, leaving 6 bases of the junction unmatched. The CDR3 sequence is 14 residues long. In DNA, the CDR3 is TGTGCCAGCAGGGGGACAGGGGCCGGGCAGCCCCAGCATTTT. Its translation is CASRGTGAGQPQHF.

Only a few counts were recorded for this clone. V usage is TRBV2 and J usage is TRBJ2-1; weak D call: TRBD2 (6 bases). The CDR3 has 12 amino acids. The V end lost 6 bases, the J end lost 8 bases, and 11 bases lay between the germline ends. Per germline, CDR1 SNHLY and CDR2 FYNNEI. The CDR3 nucleotides are TGTGCCAGCAGAAAGGAGGGTGATGAGCAGTTCTTC. Translated: CASRKEGDEQFF. Full variable domain (remainder filled in from reference TRBV2 and TRBJ2-1): EPEVTQTPSHQVTQMGQEVILRCVPISNHLYFYWYRQILGQKVEFLVSFYNNEISEKSEIFDDQFSVERPDGSNFTLKIRSTKLEDSAMYFCASRKEGDEQFFGPGTRLTVL.

The gene calls are TRBV5-4 and TRBJ2-7; a weak D match, TRBD1 (5 bases). CDR3 length: 13 amino acids. The V and J ends lost 2 bases and 0 bases respectively, with 6 bases between them. Germline V gene data show CDR1 as SGHNT and CDR2 as YYREEE (reference sequence). The CDR3 region has the DNA TGTGCCAGCAGCTTTGACAGCTCCTACGAGCAGTACGTC. This gives the protein CASSFDSSYEQYV.

This sequence joins TRBV27 and TRBJ2-7; D might be TRBD2 (5 bases). The CDR3 spans 13 residues. The germline V and J ends were trimmed by 4 bases and 0 bases, with 7 bases remaining between them. Germline CDR1 and CDR2: MNHEY and SMNVEV (reference sequence). The CDR3 reads CASSSGSSYEQYF. CDR3 nucleotide sequence: TGTGCCAGCAGTTCGGGGAGCTCCTACGAGCAGTACTTC.

This clone was detected only a few times. V and J are TRBV6-1 and TRBJ1-2; D is possibly TRBD1 (6 bases). Trimming removed 2 bases at V and 5 bases at J, with 18 bases between. Germline V gene lookup returns CDR1 MNHNS and CDR2 SASEGT. The CDR3 loop spans 16 amino acids. This CDR3 is CASSESWAGAFYGYTF. In DNA form, the CDR3 reads TGTGCCAGCAGTGAATCTTGGGCAGGGGCTTTTTATGGCTACACCTTC.